This T cell receptor (beta chain) was identified during a study of OX40 agonist ivuxolimab in advanced cancers. Some background on the complete study: Ivuxolimab was a fully human IgG2 agonistic monoclonal antibody targeting the costimulatory receptor OX40 (CD134). The paper covers the monotherapy dose-escalation part of the phase I ivuxolimab trial, which included N of about 51 patients. Partial responses occurred in three dose-escalation patients, of whom one had hepatocellular carcinoma and two had cutaneous melanoma. Intravenous ivuxolimab was administered to patients every 2 weeks at six dose levels: 0.01, 0.1, 0.3, 1.5, 3 and 10 mg/kg. Patients were allowed to have had prior anti-PD-1, anti-PD-L1 or anti-CTLA-4 therapy, and 40% of the dose-escalation patients had previously received checkpoint inhibitors. A male proportion of approximately 83% and a mean age of 60 years, ranging from 23 to 79, were recorded for the dose-escalation cohort. Of the approximately 53 patients in dose escalation, 19 had hepatocellular carcinoma, some 15 had melanoma, 9 had renal cell carcinoma and 9 had head and neck cancer. The purpose of peripheral TCRbeta sequencing was to test whether ivuxolimab changed TCR sequence diversity and led to clonal T-cell expansion. What the study reported, not specific to this receptor: Partial responders in the 0.1-3.0 mg/kg groups had among the lowest normalized peripheral clonal expansion, especially among CD8+ T cells. Antigen specificity was not determined for the clonally expanded peripheral T cells. After ivuxolimab, more expanded clones were found on average in CD8+ T cells than in CD4+ T cells. Low levels of normalized T-cell clonal expansion were also seen in some nonresponding patients. At doses from 0.1 to 3.0 mg/kg, clonal expansion was seen in both CD4+ and CD8+ blood T cells between baseline and week 6.

At the junction V is shortened by 7 bases and J by 5 bases, with 17 bases in between. Looking up the germline V gene (reference sequence) yields CDR1 PRHDT and CDR2 FYEKMQ. Reading from cysteine to phenylalanine, the CDR3 counts 15 amino acids. Of all the DNA, just the CDR3 is kept, 45 bases in frame from base 1. For sequencing of the TCRbeta CDR3 region, genomic DNA was extracted from the sorted cells. TCRbeta CDR3 regions were sequenced using the immunoSEQ Assay. TCRdb limited this immuneACCESS table to in-frame rearrangements with V and J called. A share of clones is missing; checked studies link under half to unresolved V genes, and the rest is unexplained. Across this sample there are fewer than 85,000 clones, with 75% to 90% seen only once. Roughly 11% of the sample comes from the top ten. The trial excluded patients who had a history of autoimmune disease or were on systemic immunosuppression. Peripheral blood for TCR sequencing was collected from all dose cohorts at baseline, on cycle 4 day 1, and on cycle 7 day 1. Samples were obtained from an open-label, multicenter, first-in-human phase I dose-escalation trial of ivuxolimab. Adults with locally advanced or metastatic melanoma, renal cell carcinoma, hepatocellular carcinoma or head and neck squamous cell carcinoma were enrolled in the trial. Before TCR sequencing, CD4+ T cells and CD8+ T cells were sorted from peripheral blood as separate populations.

As regards this clone: Its antigen is not yet known. Base quality data are lacking; no much larger clone is found one base away.

The sample consisted of CD4+ or CD8+ T cells sorted from blood, taken in a trial of the OX40 agonist ivuxolimab. The receptor was isolated from an adult with an advanced solid tumor such as melanoma, head and neck, liver or kidney cancer. The V gene is TRBV13 and the J gene is TRBJ2-2, and possibly TRBD1, on 6 matching bases. The CDR3 in this case is CASIEQGRGTGELFF. The bases read TGTGCCAGCATCGAACAGGGCAGGGGTACCGGGGAGCTGTTTTTT.